The clone carrying this T cell receptor beta chain was recorded once. As yet, its antigen is unknown. This sample was included in a study of shared clonotypes between healthy human individuals. General observations from the study: Clonotypes which were not shared had lower generation probabilities than clonotypes that all four donors shared.

Deep-level settings were used for running the assay. As originally analysed: Junction-only sequences produced by ImmunoSEQ had no quality scores, so filtering differed. Profiled with immunoSEQ multiplex PCR; TCRdb holds only in-frame clones, not every one. The DNA gave D and trimming, while V, J and clone size come from that table. In the table there are almost 750,000 clones, 72% of which are singletons. The length of the CDR3 is 15 residues. V lost 6 bases, J lost 9 bases, and 10 bases stayed unmatched. Germline lookup yields CDR1 LNHDA and CDR2 SQIVND (reference sequence). This chain connects TRBV19 to TRBJ2-1; the match to TRBD2 covers 11 bases. This clonotype was sampled from a young woman in good health. The source material was memory CD4+ T cells sorted from blood. The subset: CD45RA-negative fraction. CDR3 coding DNA: TGTGCCAGTAGCCAAGGACTAGCGGGCATGCGTGAGCAGTTCTTC. This codes for CASSQGLAGMREQFF. The full variable domain, completed using reference TRBV19 and TRBJ2-1, is DGGITQSPKYLFRKEGQNVTLSCEQNLNHDAMYWYRQDPGQGLRLIYYSQIVNDFQKGDIAEGYSVSREKKESFPLTVTSAQKNPTAFYLCASSQGLAGMREQFFGPGTRLTVL.